Only a few counts were recorded for the clone carrying this T cell receptor (beta chain). Its target is unknown. Four subsets defined by CD45RA and CD27 were sorted after CD3, CD4, CD8 and live/dead staining. This specimen comes from a study of naive and memory T cell subsets. General observations from the study: The power law exponent of TCR abundance differed between naive and memory cells. Clonotypes here are unpaired alpha or beta chain sequences.

In germline, CDR1 is KGHSH, CDR2 LQKENI. This CDR3 has 15 amino acids. Trimming stripped 6 bases from V and 1 base from J, with 13 bases between. Two oligonucleotides, mixed equimolar, formed the beta constant-region primer covering TRBC1 and TRBC2. Four rounds of PCR amplified the ligated cDNA using nested alpha and beta constant-region primers plus SP2. An oligonucleotide with the SP2 primer and a 12-nucleotide UMI was ligated to the cDNA 3' end. A single record per CDR3 protein comes from TCRdb applying MiXCR to the UMI-ligation and nested PCR reads. The sample holds 95,000 to 150,000 distinct CDR3 sequences; 35% to 40% are singletons and the top ten take approximately 0.87%.

Sample: central memory CD4+ T cells from blood. The chain is built from TRBV18 and TRBJ2-1; the D gene is possibly TRBD2 (6 bases). The source of this sequence is a human donor in good health. CDR3 residues: CASSFPSGSYNEQFF. Written as DNA, the CDR3 is TGTGCCAGCTCCTTCCCGAGCGGGTCCTACAATGAGCAGTTCTTC.